A single sample is the source of the 23 T cell receptor beta chains below, sequenced in a study of CD8 T cells in ankylosing spondylitis. Findings of the study overall: In ankylosing spondylitis blood, a motif of about eight highly homologous TCR beta variants appeared characteristic.

Their cognate antigens are unknown. MiXCR, applied by TCRdb to the 5' RACE reads, yields one record per CDR3 protein. The sample contains approximately 550,000 distinct CDR3 sequences, over 9.5% of which appear only once. Sequencing was performed on blood, either unsorted or a sorted T cell fraction (not recorded which). The receptor set was obtained from a male donor with ankylosing spondylitis.

The V call is TRBV12-3 or TRBV12-4, the J call TRBJ1-1, with a tentative D call TRBD1 (6 bases). This CDR3 is 14 amino acids long. V was clipped by 5 bases and J by 6 bases, with 16 bases between them. The CDR3 region has the DNA TGTGCCAGCAGTGGGGGGGCGGTTTTGGCTGAAGCTTTCTTT. It codes for CASSGGAVLAEAFF.

This clonotype has a handful of counts. The J gene is TRBJ2-1, the V gene TRBV20-1; D is possibly TRBD2 (6 bases). The germline V gene has CDR1 DFQATT and CDR2 SNEGSKA (reference sequence). The length of the CDR3 is 14 residues. V was cut by 0 bases and J by 10 bases, with 16 bases left in between. The CDR3 nucleotides read TGCAGTGCTAGAGATCCCTCGGGAGTTTGGGAGCAGTTCTTC. Amino acid sequence: CSARDPSGVWEQFF.

This clonotype was counted ten times or more. The V gene is TRBV7-9, the J gene TRBJ1-2; D gene ambiguous. Germline loops: CDR1 SEHNR, CDR2 FQNEAQ (reference sequence). The CDR3 is made up of 12 amino acids. With 4 bases removed from V and 3 bases from J, the gap between germline ends came to 6 bases. CDR3 region: CASSWGDYGYTF. Here the CDR3 DNA reads TGTGCCAGCAGCTGGGGTGACTATGGCTACACCTTC.

CDR3 protein: CSASYRLAGWGDTQYF. The CDR3 bases are TGCAGTGCTAGTTATCGACTAGCGGGGTGGGGCGATACGCAGTATTTT. J is TRBJ2-3 and V is TRBV20-1, with 11 nucleotides matching TRBD2. There are 16 residues in the CDR3. Germline CDR1 is DFQATT and CDR2 is SNEGSKA (reference sequence). After removal of 3 bases from V and 6 bases from J, the junction contained 11 bases not matched to a gene.

CDR3 nucleotides: TGTGCCAGCTCACCGGCGTCGGATGAAGCTTTCTTT. This encodes CASSPASDEAFF. V is TRBV18 and J is TRBJ1-1; D gene unclear. This CDR3 has 12 amino acids. Trimming left V 3 bases short and J 7 bases short, with 9 bases between. CDR1 KGHSH and CDR2 LQKENI come from the germline V gene.

The V and J genes are TRBV27 and TRBJ2-7; 8 positions match TRBD1. The V segment lost 6 bases and the J segment 7 bases; nucleotides outside the gene matches: 8. This CDR3 has 13 amino acids. Germline loops: CDR1 MNHEY, CDR2 SMNVEV (reference sequence). Written as DNA, the CDR3 is TGTGCCAGCAGACGGACAGGGTCGGGGGAGCAGTACGTC. This sequence encodes CASRRTGSGEQYV.

The V call is TRBV5-1, the J call TRBJ2-7; D ambiguous. The CDR3 contains 9 residues. Per the germline V gene, CDR1 is SGHRS and CDR2 is YFSETQ. The CDR3 is CASSLARAV. CDR3 bases: TGCGCCAGCAGCTTGGCCAGAGCAGTC.

J is TRBJ2-1 and V is TRBV19; D not resolved. Trimming left V 5 bases short and J 4 bases short, with 9 bases between. This CDR3 has 13 amino acids. In germline, CDR1 is LNHDA, CDR2 SQIVND (reference sequence). The DNA of the CDR3 is TGTGCCAGTAGTCCGGAGCTGTACAATGAGCAGTTCTTC. Encoded protein: CASSPELYNEQFF.

At least ten counts were recorded for this clonotype. The chain uses TRBV12-3 or TRBV12-4 and TRBJ2-5, with unresolved D. The CDR3 consists of 13 residues. Trimming took 6 bases from V and 5 from J, leaving 13 bases between them. The CDR3 is CASRGPILETQYF. CDR3 sequence (DNA): TGTGCCAGCAGGGGCCCAATCCTCGAGACCCAGTACTTC.

The rearrangement links TRBV10-1 to TRBJ1-1; TRBD1 matches at 8 bases. Germline-derived CDR1 and CDR2 are WNHNN and SYGVQD (reference sequence). CDR3 length: 14 residues. V lost 4 bases, J lost 1 base, and 2 bases stayed unmatched. In DNA, the CDR3 is TGCGCCAGCAGTGGACAGGGGCGGAACACTGAAGCTTTCTTT. Its translation is CASSGQGRNTEAFF.

This clonotype showed up many times. This sequence joins TRBV11-2 and TRBJ1-5; no firm D call. Trimming shortened V by 0 bases and J by 6 bases, and 6 bases separated the two germline ends. Germline assignment: CDR1 SGHAT and CDR2 FQNNGV. CDR3 size: 13 residues. For the CDR3, the DNA is TGTGCCAGCAGCTTAGATCAGGCTCAGCCCCAGCATTTT. It encodes CASSLDQAQPQHF. Supplemented by reference TRBV11-2 and TRBJ1-5, the full variable domain reads EAGVAQSPRYKIIEKRQSVAFWCNPISGHATLYWYQQILGQGPKLLIQFQNNGVVDDSQLPKDRFSAERLKGVDSTLKIQPAKLEDSAVYLCASSLDQAQPQHFGDGTRLSIL.

The chain couples TRBV5-1 to TRBJ1-1; D not certain. The CDR3 length is 18 residues. Germline V lookup: CDR1 SGHRS, CDR2 YFSETQ. Deletions cut 1 base from V and 0 bases from J, with 19 bases between. The CDR3 is CASSLKWAGRNMNTEAFF. The CDR3 bases are TGCGCCAGCAGCTTGAAATGGGCAGGCCGTAACATGAACACTGAAGCTTTCTTT.

This clonotype appeared a few times. CDR3 DNA sequence: TGTGCCAGCAGTTTCGGGACAGTATACACTGAAGCTTTCTTT. Protein: CASSFGTVYTEAFF. This rearrangement joins TRBV6-5 to TRBJ1-1, with TRBD1 matching 7 bases. Germline CDR1 is MNHEY and CDR2 is SVGAGI. Trimming took 4 bases from V and 3 from J; bases not matched to a gene: 5. The CDR3 is made up of 14 amino acids.

This clonotype was observed a few times. The V gene is TRBV20-1, the J gene TRBJ1-2; tentative D call: TRBD1 (5 bases). Looked up from germline, CDR1 is DFQATT and CDR2 is SNEGSKA (reference sequence). V lost 7 bases and J lost 4, with 13 bases in between. The CDR3 covers 12 residues. CDR3 region: CSGRTTFYGYTF. CDR3 DNA: TGCAGTGGAAGGACAACATTCTATGGCTACACCTTC.

This clonotype occurred a few times. V and J are TRBV12-3 or TRBV12-4 and TRBJ2-7; D might be TRBD1 (6 bases). V was cut by 2 bases and J by 4 bases, with 18 bases left in between. This CDR3 has 16 residues. The CDR3 DNA follows: TGTGCCAGCAGTTTAAATTTTGGCAGGGGATTTTACGAGCAGTACTTC. This translates into CASSLNFGRGFYEQYF.

A single count supports this clonotype. J is TRBJ1-2 and V is TRBV7-9; D may be TRBD1 (5 bases). Germline V lookup: CDR1 SEHNR, CDR2 FQNEAQ (reference sequence). There are 15 residues in the CDR3. The germline V and J ends were trimmed by 9 bases and 7 bases, with 24 bases remaining between them. The CDR3 nucleotides read TGTGCCAGTCAATCCTCGCAGGGTTCGGCTAGTGGCTACACCTTC. It translates to CASQSSQGSASGYTF.

This sequence joins TRBV24-1 and TRBJ2-2; 9 positions agree with TRBD2. The V and J ends lost 4 bases and 7 bases, in that order; junction bases with no gene match: 9. Germline CDR1 and CDR2: KGHDR and SFDVKD. The length of the CDR3 is 16 residues. This CDR3 reads CATSDTSGSGVGELFF. The CDR3 DNA sequence: TGTGCCACCAGTGACACTAGCGGGTCGGGCGTCGGGGAGCTGTTTTTT.

The chain uses TRBV24-1 and TRBJ2-1; no reliable D call. V was clipped by 7 bases and J by 3 bases, with 9 bases between them. The CDR3 consists of 13 residues. The germline CDR1 and CDR2 sequences are KGHDR and SFDVKD. The CDR3 DNA reads TGTGCCACCAGAGGAGCTGACTACAATGAGCAGTTCTTC. This codes for CATRGADYNEQFF.

This clonotype was found many times. The chain joins TRBV5-1 to TRBJ2-3; no clear D. Looked up from germline, CDR1 is SGHRS and CDR2 is YFSETQ. This CDR3 contains 14 residues. The V gene lost 2 bases and the J gene lost 2 bases, with 9 bases spanning the gap. Here the CDR3 reads CASSLEAPTDTQYF. DNA of the CDR3: TGCGCCAGCAGCTTAGAGGCCCCCACAGATACGCAGTATTTT.

The sample holds many counts of this clonotype. This sequence joins TRBV14 and TRBJ2-1; D could derive from TRBD1 or TRBD2 (5 bases each). Trimming took off 3 bases at V and 9 bases at J, with 6 bases between the two ends. Per germline, CDR1 SGHDN and CDR2 FVKESK. The CDR3 has 11 residues. CDR3: CASSHGGEQFF. The CDR3 nucleotides read TGTGCCAGCAGCCATGGGGGTGAGCAGTTCTTC.

The chain couples TRBV24-1 to TRBJ2-1; no clear D. The CDR3 spans 15 residues. Germline lookup yields CDR1 KGHDR and CDR2 SFDVKD. Trimming left V 3 bases short and J 2 bases short, with 10 bases between. Here the CDR3 DNA reads TGTGCCACCAGTGATCGCGACGTCCCCTACAATGAGCAGTTCTTC. It yields the protein CATSDRDVPYNEQFF.

In this sample, this clonotype turned up many times. V and J are TRBV11-2 and TRBJ2-7; 7 nucleotides agree with TRBD1. The CDR3 extends over 13 amino acids. In germline, CDR1 is SGHAT, CDR2 FQNNGV. The V gene end was trimmed by 5 bases and the J gene end by 6 bases; junction bases not matched to a gene: 7. CDR3 residues: CASSTDRDREQYF. The DNA for the CDR3 is TGTGCCAGCAGCACCGACAGGGACCGCGAGCAGTACTTC.

The J gene is TRBJ1-6, the V gene TRBV7-9; 9 nucleotides line up with TRBD1. The CDR3 is 15 residues long. Germline assignment: CDR1 SEHNR and CDR2 FQNEAQ (reference sequence). The J segment lost 5 bases and the V segment lost 5 bases, leaving 4 bases of the junction unmatched. Here the CDR3 DNA reads TGTGCCAGCAGCCCGTGGACAGGGGATAATTCACCCCTCCACTTT. Encoded protein: CASSPWTGDNSPLHF. Looking up the rest from reference TRBV7-9 and TRBJ1-6 gives the full variable domain: DTGVSQNPRHKITKRGQNVTFRCDPISEHNRLYWYRQTLGQGPEFLTYFQNEAQLEKSRLLSDRFSAERPKGSFSTLEIQRTEQGDSAMYLCASSPWTGDNSPLHFGNGTRLTVT.